This paragraph covers one T cell receptor beta chain sequence. Clones were read by immunoSEQ multiplex PCR, and TCRdb kept only the in-frame ones, dropping some. The table includes around 40,000 clones, just over 90% detected once. The data derive from a study of T cell changes during pregnancy in multiple sclerosis. The CDR3 loop spans 13 amino acids. From germline, CDR1 is LNHDA and CDR2 SQIVND (reference sequence). Trimming took 6 bases from V and 6 from J, leaving 12 bases between them. This material consisted of CD4+ T cells from peripheral blood mononuclear cells, taken in the third trimester of pregnancy. This sequence joins TRBV19 and TRBJ1-5, with D perhaps matching TRBD1 (5 bases). The clonotype comes from a female donor with multiple sclerosis, enrolled in a pregnancy study. The CDR3 reads CASRAGLGQPQHF. CDR3 sequence (DNA): TGTGCCAGTAGGGCAGGGCTTGGTCAGCCCCAGCATTTT. Full variable domain (outside the CDR3, taken from reference TRBV19 and TRBJ1-5): DGGITQSPKYLFRKEGQNVTLSCEQNLNHDAMYWYRQDPGQGLRLIYYSQIVNDFQKGDIAEGYSVSREKKESFPLTVTSAQKNPTAFYLCASRAGLGQPQHFGDGTRLSIL.